The 31 T cell receptor beta chains below were found in one sample sequenced in a study of T cells in localized non-small cell lung cancer. Sequencing was performed with immunoSEQ multiplex PCR; in TCRdb, only in-frame clones are kept and a portion is missing. The sample carries approximately 49,000 clones, approximately 80% recorded once. The material was peripheral blood, obtained before any cancer treatment. The receptor set was obtained from a man between 40 and 70 years old with stage I squamous cell lung carcinoma.

This clone was seen only a few times. The chain links TRBV5-1 to TRBJ2-1; D not certain. The germline gives CDR1 SGHRS, CDR2 YFSETQ. V was pared by 0 bases and J by 10 bases, with 8 bases between. CDR3 length: 12 residues. The CDR3 DNA sequence: TGCGCCAGCAGCTTGGACCCACGGGAGCAGTTCTTC. Its translation is CASSLDPREQFF.

This clone occurred once. The gene calls are TRBV21-1 and TRBJ1-3; the D call in the table, TRBD1, was not verified against the DNA. TRBV21-1 is assigned pseudogene status. This CDR3 has 16 amino acids. CDR3 in DNA: TGTGCCAGCAGTACCGCGACAGGGCACTCTGGAAACACCATATATTTT. Protein: CASSTATGHSGNTIYF.

The rearrangement uses TRBV7-9 and TRBJ1-2; D is unresolved. The CDR3 contains 16 residues. Germline CDR1 reads SEHNR; CDR2 reads FQNEAQ (reference sequence). Trimming shortened V by 2 bases and J by 4 bases, and 17 bases separated the two germline ends. The DNA of the CDR3 is TGTGCCAGCAGCTTACCGATCCGATCCGAGGGCTATGGCTACACCTTC. Translating gives CASSLPIRSEGYGYTF. Filled out from reference TRBV7-9 and TRBJ1-2, the complete variable domain reads DTGVSQNPRHKITKRGQNVTFRCDPISEHNRLYWYRQTLGQGPEFLTYFQNEAQLEKSRLLSDRFSAERPKGSFSTLEIQRTEQGDSAMYLCASSLPIRSEGYGYTFGSGTRLTVV.

J is TRBJ2-5 and V is TRBV10-3; a possible D gene is TRBD1 (5 bases). The CDR3 length is 13 residues. Trimming took 6 bases from V and 5 from J, leaving 13 bases between them. Germline CDR1 is ENHRY and CDR2 is SYGVKD. The CDR3 here is CAIRGAAGETQYF. In nucleotides, the CDR3 is TGTGCCATCAGAGGGGCGGCAGGGGAGACCCAGTACTTC.

This clone showed up just a few times. The chain joins TRBV27 to TRBJ2-5; 11 bases map to TRBD1. This CDR3 has 14 amino acids. Germline CDR1 MNHEY, CDR2 SMNVEV (reference sequence). Trimming at V came to 6 bases and at J to 5 bases, leaving 5 bases not matched to a gene. The CDR3 sequence: CASRRTGGSETQYF. The CDR3 DNA reads TGTGCCAGCAGACGGACAGGGGGCTCGGAGACCCAGTACTTC.

The V call is TRBV6-5, the J call TRBJ2-2, with D possibly called TRBD1 or TRBD2 (5 bases each). Per germline, CDR1 MNHEY and CDR2 SVGAGI. V lost 0 bases, J lost 4 bases, and 12 bases lay in between. The CDR3 spans 16 residues. The CDR3 DNA follows: TGTGCCAGCAGTTACTCGCGTGGGGCGGGCACCGGGGAGCTGTTTTTT. Translation: CASSYSRGAGTGELFF.

The chain has TRBV5-6 and TRBJ1-5; D is ambiguous. V was cut by 2 bases and J by 7 bases, with 7 bases left in between. This CDR3 contains 12 residues. Germline CDR1 is SGHDT and CDR2 is YYEEEE. This CDR3 reads CASSLVGQPQHF. The CDR3 region has the DNA TGTGCCAGCAGCTTAGTGGGGCAGCCCCAGCATTTT.

CDR3 region: CASSMGGADTQYF. The CDR3, as DNA: TGTGCCAGCAGTATGGGAGGCGCAGATACGCAGTATTTT. The chain links TRBV28 to TRBJ2-3, with D possibly matching TRBD2 (6 bases). The CDR3 loop spans 13 amino acids. The V end was cut by 5 bases, the J end by 4 bases, with 10 bases between. Germline V gene data show CDR1 as MDHEN and CDR2 as SYDVKM.

V usage is TRBV5-1 and J usage is TRBJ2-3; TRBD2 aligns across 8 bases. The V and J ends lost 4 bases and 2 bases, in that order; junction bases with no gene match: 9. Looked up from germline, CDR1 is SGHRS and CDR2 is YFSETQ. This CDR3 has 16 amino acids. CDR3 in amino acids: CASSTPAGGATDTQYF. As DNA, the CDR3 is TGCGCCAGCAGCACCCCGGCCGGGGGGGCCACAGATACGCAGTATTTT.

This clone ranks as medium-sized. The chain links TRBV18 to TRBJ1-1; D not resolved. CDR1 is KGHSH, CDR2 LQKENI, per germline. CDR3 length: 14 residues. Trimming stripped 3 bases from V and 4 bases from J, with 12 bases between. The CDR3 DNA is TGTGCCAGCTCACCCTTAGGACCGGGCACTGAAGCTTTCTTT. Translated, it gives CASSPLGPGTEAFF.

This clone was recorded once. V usage is TRBV7-3 and J usage is TRBJ2-3; TRBD2 matches 13 bases. Trimming cost V 3 bases and J 5 bases; bases outside gene matches: 5. Germline CDR1 is SGHTA and CDR2 is FQGTGA. The CDR3 runs to 16 residues. CDR3 sequence (DNA): TGTGCCAGCAGCTTCCAGCGGACTAGCGGGGGAGATACGCAGTATTTT. It encodes CASSFQRTSGGDTQYF.

This clone was observed a single time. The chain combines TRBV4-2 with TRBJ1-1, with TRBD1 identical over 10 bases. This CDR3 spans 16 amino acids. From germline, CDR1 is LGHNA and CDR2 YNFKEQ. V gave up 2 bases and J gave up 0 bases; unmatched junction bases: 3. CDR3 sequence: CASSQLTGGLNTEAFF. The CDR3 DNA follows: TGTGCCAGCAGCCAACTGACAGGGGGCCTGAACACTGAAGCTTTCTTT.

V gene TRBV6-1 combines with J gene TRBJ2-7; D not certain. The germline CDR1 and CDR2 sequences are MNHNS and SASEGT. V was trimmed by 3 bases and J by 6 bases, leaving 12 bases between them. The CDR3 covers 13 residues. CDR3 sequence (DNA): TGTGCCAGCAGTGACCCAGCATCCAGCGAGCAGTACTTC. Its translation is CASSDPASSEQYF.

The chain uses TRBV9 and TRBJ2-5; a possible D gene is TRBD2 (5 bases). Germline V CDR1 and CDR2: SGDLS, YYNGEE. Trimming shortened V by 0 bases and J by 2 bases, and 8 bases separated the two germline ends. This CDR3 comprises 14 residues. The CDR3: CASSVGRAQETQYF. The CDR3 nucleotides are TGTGCCAGCAGCGTAGGGCGGGCTCAAGAGACCCAGTACTTC.

This rearrangement joins TRBV5-6 to TRBJ1-4, with D perhaps matching TRBD1 (5 bases). This CDR3 region has 15 residues. Germline V gene data show CDR1 as SGHDT and CDR2 as YYEEEE. Trimming pared 4 bases from V and 7 bases from J, leaving 17 bases between. CDR3 sequence reads: CASSPLGAPSEKLFF. CDR3 nucleotides: TGTGCCAGCAGCCCGCTAGGGGCCCCTTCTGAAAAACTGTTTTTT.

This clone turned up a few times. The genes are TRBV2 and TRBJ1-2; a possible D gene is TRBD1 (5 bases). Deletions cut 2 bases from V and 5 bases from J, with 12 bases between. The CDR3 length is 14 residues. Germline V lookup: CDR1 SNHLY, CDR2 FYNNEI. CDR3 bases: TGTGCCAGCAGTGAATCGGGGGTTGGGTATGGCTACACCTTC. Its protein is CASSESGVGYGYTF.

This chain uses TRBV4-2 with TRBJ2-2; the D gene is possibly TRBD1 (6 bases). V was trimmed by 4 bases and J by 5 bases, leaving 17 bases between them. Germline V gives CDR1 LGHNA, CDR2 YNFKEQ. CDR3 size: 16 residues. CDR3 nucleotide sequence: TGTGCCAGCAGCCTAGGGGGTCAGGGTGGTACCGGGGAGCTGTTTTTT. Amino acids: CASSLGGQGGTGELFF.

The V and J genes are TRBV11-2 and TRBJ2-5, with 11 bases aligning to TRBD2. V gave up 4 bases and J gave up 4 bases; unmatched junction bases: 5. Germline lookup yields CDR1 SGHAT and CDR2 FQNNGV. The CDR3 has 15 amino acids. The CDR3 nucleotides are TGTGCCAGCAGCTATACTAGCGGGGGTGCAGAGACCCAGTACTTC. Translating gives CASSYTSGGAETQYF.

This chain joins TRBV11-2 and TRBJ2-7; D may be TRBD1 or TRBD2 (5 bases each). CDR1 is SGHAT and CDR2 is FQNNGV in the germline V gene. The CDR3 extends over 13 amino acids. Trimming left V 2 bases short and J 12 bases short, with 17 bases between. As DNA, the CDR3 is TGTGCCAGCAGCTTAAGGGACCACCAGGCGGGGTACTTC. Translated, it gives CASSLRDHQAGYF.

Concerning this clone: The CDR3 ends on some other residue instead of the conserved phenylalanine or tryptophan, so this is likely a read error. The genes are TRBV30 and TRBJ1-6, with a weak D call TRBD1 (5 bases). The germline gives CDR1 GTSNPN, CDR2 SVGIG (reference sequence). Trimming stripped 0 bases from V and 7 bases from J, with 13 bases between. The length of the CDR3 is 15 residues. Written as DNA, the CDR3 is TGTGCCTGGAGTGTACTTAAGGGGTGGAATTCACCCCTCCACCTT. Amino acid sequence: CAWSVLKGWNSPLHL.

This clone occurred a few times. The chain combines TRBV11-2 with TRBJ1-6; D is unclear. The CDR3 runs 11 residues. Germline CDR1 SGHAT, CDR2 FQNNGV. The V and J ends lost 5 bases and 7 bases respectively, with 3 bases between them. CDR3 in amino acids: CASSANSPLHF. The CDR3 nucleotides are TGTGCCAGCAGCGCCAATTCACCCCTCCACTTT.

This chain uses TRBV28 with TRBJ1-1; no clear D. Germline V lookup: CDR1 MDHEN, CDR2 SYDVKM. CDR3 size: 13 residues. The V end was cut by 7 bases, the J end by 1 base, with 10 bases between. CDR3 in amino acids: CASTGSWNTEAFF. The CDR3 DNA sequence: TGTGCCAGCACAGGAAGTTGGAACACTGAAGCTTTCTTT.

V gene TRBV5-1 combines with J gene TRBJ1-1; 8 bases are a match to TRBD1. The CDR3 extends over 14 amino acids. Trimming at V came to 8 bases and at J to 3 bases, leaving 9 bases not matched to a gene. Germline lookup yields CDR1 SGHRS and CDR2 YFSETQ. CDR3 nucleotide sequence: TGCGCCAGTAGAGTCACAGGGGGAGACACTGAAGCTTTCTTT. Its translation is CASRVTGGDTEAFF.

This chain connects TRBV11-3 to TRBJ1-3, with D hard to call. CDR3 length equals 15 residues. With 2 bases removed from V and 0 bases from J, the gap between germline ends came to 8 bases. CDR1 and CDR2 from the germline V gene are SGHNT and YENEEA. This CDR3 is CASSLSANSGNTIYF. The CDR3, as DNA: TGTGCCAGCAGCTTATCAGCCAACTCTGGAAACACCATATATTTT.

This clone was seen more than once but under ten times. The chain employs TRBV19 and TRBJ1-1, with 10 positions matching TRBD1. With 4 bases clipped from V and 4 bases from J, the junction kept 9 bases outside the gene matches. The CDR3 runs 16 residues. Germline V gene sequence: CDR1 LNHDA, CDR2 SQIVND (reference sequence). CDR3 region: CASSNLPGQGTTEAFF. CDR3 DNA sequence: TGTGCCAGTAGTAATCTGCCGGGACAGGGGACCACTGAAGCTTTCTTT.

The chain has TRBV27 and TRBJ2-7; perhaps TRBD1 as D (5 bases). In germline, CDR1 is MNHEY, CDR2 SMNVEV (reference sequence). The V and J ends lost 3 bases and 1 base respectively, with 10 bases between them. The CDR3 is 14 amino acids. The CDR3 DNA sequence: TGTGCCAGCAGTTTGACAGCCCTTTCCTACGAGCAGTACTTC. It translates to CASSLTALSYEQYF.

The count of this clone is one. This chain joins TRBV7-6 and TRBJ1-4; tentative D call: TRBD1 (5 bases). The CDR3 runs 13 residues. The germline V gene encodes CDR1 SGHVS and CDR2 FNYEAQ. The V end lost 7 bases, the J end lost 5 bases, and 11 bases lay between the germline ends. CDR3 region: CASTLPGNEKLFF. The CDR3 DNA follows: TGTGCCAGCACCCTCCCAGGGAATGAAAAACTGTTTTTT.

The rearrangement uses TRBV7-2 and TRBJ2-5, with 9 bases identical to TRBD1. The CDR3 is 13 amino acids. The trim removed 2 bases at V and 13 bases at J, leaving 8 bases unmatched. Germline CDR1 and CDR2: SGHTA and FQGNSA. The CDR3 here is CASSLRGDRAAYF. As DNA, the CDR3 is TGTGCCAGCAGCTTACGTGGGGACAGGGCGGCGTACTTC.

The chain links TRBV9 to TRBJ2-7; D perhaps matches TRBD2 (6 bases). CDR1 is SGDLS and CDR2 is YYNGEE in the germline V gene. Trimming left V 4 bases short and J 3 bases short, with 14 bases between. The length of the CDR3 is 14 residues. In DNA form, the CDR3 reads TGTGCCAGCAGCATCTCCGGGACTTTCTACGAGCAGTACTTC. Translation: CASSISGTFYEQYF.

The chain recombines TRBV18 with TRBJ1-1; weak D call: TRBD1 (5 bases). Trimming shortened V by 2 bases and J by 0 bases, and 7 bases separated the two germline ends. The CDR3 contains 14 residues. Per the germline V gene, CDR1 is KGHSH and CDR2 is LQKENI. This CDR3 is CASSPKGLNTEAFF. The DNA for the CDR3 is TGTGCCAGCTCACCAAAGGGACTGAACACTGAAGCTTTCTTT. Full variable domain (outside the CDR3, taken from reference TRBV18 and TRBJ1-1): NAGVMQNPRHLVRRRGQEARLRCSPMKGHSHVYWYRQLPEEGLKFMVYLQKENIIDESGMPKERFSAEFPKEGPSILRIQQVVRGDSAAYFCASSPKGLNTEAFFGQGTRLTVV.

V is TRBV7-8 and J is TRBJ1-2; TRBD1 agrees at 7 bases. This CDR3 comprises 13 residues. CDR1 is SGHVS and CDR2 is FQNEAQ in the germline V gene. After removal of 1 base from V and 6 bases from J, the junction contained 2 bases not matched to a gene. CDR3 loop: CASSLGQGDGYTF. DNA of the CDR3: TGTGCCAGCAGCTTAGGGCAGGGGGATGGCTACACCTTC.